The sequence of this TCR beta chain was determined in a study of OX40 agonist ivuxolimab in advanced cancers. Whole-study context: Patients' therapy was ivuxolimab, an antibody that acts as an agonist of OX40 (CD134). Intravenous ivuxolimab at 0.01 to 10 mg/kg was given to patients every 2 weeks. Findings of the study overall: Both blood CD4+ and CD8+ T cells showed clonal growth by week 6 at 0.1 to 3.0 mg/kg.

Generated by immunoSEQ multiplex PCR, the TCRdb table keeps only in-frame clones and is missing some. This sample yields roughly 70,000 clones, of which less than 90% are seen a single time; over 2% belongs to the top ten. Concerning this clone itself: What it recognizes is unknown.

This CDR3 region has 15 residues. V was cut by 1 base and J by 5 bases, with 12 bases left in between. Germline CDR1 SGHRS, CDR2 YFSETQ. The sequence was collected from an adult with an advanced solid tumor such as melanoma, head and neck, liver or kidney cancer. Sequenced material: CD4+ or CD8+ T cells sorted from blood, taken in a trial of the OX40 agonist ivuxolimab. The V gene is TRBV5-1, the J gene TRBJ1-4, with D perhaps TRBD1 (5 bases). CDR3 in DNA: TGCGCCAGCAGCTTGAAACCCAGGGCCAATGAAAAACTGTTTTTT. Encoded protein: CASSLKPRANEKLFF.